Following are 9 T cell receptor beta chains from one sample sequenced in a study of T cells in Graves' hyperthyroidism and ophthalmopathy. TCR beta CDR3 regions were amplified from RNA. The HTBI set primed first-round TCR CDR3 RT-PCR. MiXCR, run by TCRdb on the multiplex PCR reads, gives a single entry per CDR3 protein. The sample contains 490,000 or so distinct CDR3 sequences, approximately 23% of which appear only once. What was sequenced was blood. These receptors all come from a woman in her 70s with Graves' ophthalmopathy.

The table lists this clonotype with many counts. V is TRBV12-3 or TRBV12-4 and J is TRBJ2-7, with D perhaps given as TRBD1 or TRBD2 (5 bases each). This CDR3 has 14 amino acids. V dropped 2 bases and J dropped 4 bases, with 12 bases sitting between them. The CDR3 reads CASSLPGTPYEQYF. CDR3 nucleotide sequence: TGTGCCAGCAGTTTACCCGGGACGCCGTACGAGCAGTACTTC.

The chain recombines TRBV5-4 with TRBJ1-6; a weak D match, TRBD1 (6 bases). The CDR3 runs 15 residues. V lost 4 bases to trimming and J lost 7 bases, with 15 bases between them. Looked up from germline, CDR1 is SGHNT and CDR2 is YYREEE (reference sequence). The DNA for the CDR3 is TGTGCCAGCAGCGTCGCAGGGGTTCGGAATTCACCCCTCCACTTT. As protein: CASSVAGVRNSPLHF.

This chain uses TRBV2 with TRBJ2-7; D possibly matches TRBD1 or TRBD2 (5 bases each). CDR1 and CDR2 from the germline V gene are SNHLY and FYNNEI. CDR3 length: 13 residues. The V end was cut by 6 bases, the J end by 11 bases, with 20 bases between. The CDR3 region is CASRIVPQGREYF. The CDR3 DNA follows: TGTGCCAGCAGGATCGTTCCTCAGGGACGAGAGTACTTC.

In this sample, this clonotype turned up a few times. This sequence joins TRBV29-1 and TRBJ2-6; possible D gene TRBD2, 6 bases. Germline CDR1 SQVTM, CDR2 ANQGSEA. This CDR3 spans 16 amino acids. V lost 5 bases and J 0 bases, leaving 14 bases between the germline ends. This CDR3 is CSVRAGQNSGANVLTF. In DNA, the CDR3 is TGCAGCGTTCGGGCGGGGCAGAACTCTGGGGCCAACGTCCTGACTTTC. Combining the CDR3 with reference TRBV29-1 and TRBJ2-6 gives the whole variable domain SAVISQKPSRDICQRGTSLTIQCQVDSQVTMMFWYRQQPGQSLTLIATANQGSEATYESGFVIDKFPISRPNLTFSTLTVSNMSPEDSSIYLCSVRAGQNSGANVLTFGAGSRLTVL.

This clonotype has ten or more counts. The chain links TRBV12-3 or TRBV12-4 to TRBJ1-5; D might be TRBD1 (6 bases). Trimming stripped 8 bases from V and 10 bases from J, with 18 bases between. The CDR3 spans 13 residues. CDR3 in amino acids: CASALDRIGPQHF. The CDR3 DNA sequence: TGTGCCAGCGCCTTAGACAGGATTGGCCCCCAGCATTTT.

In this sample, this clonotype turned up a few times. The chain has TRBV7-6 and TRBJ2-5, with D possibly TRBD1 on 6 matching bases. The CDR3 totals 15 residues. CDR1 and CDR2 (germline): SGHVS, FNYEAQ. The V gene lost 1 base and the J gene lost 5 bases, with 14 bases spanning the gap. The CDR3 DNA reads TGTGCCAGCAGCTTAGAGCAGGGGATCGTCGAGACCCAGTACTTC. Amino acid sequence: CASSLEQGIVETQYF.

This clonotype was observed a single time. The genes are TRBV7-3 and TRBJ2-2; D gene uncertain. Trimming took 4 bases from V and 3 from J, leaving 6 bases between them. This CDR3 has 13 amino acids. Germline values: CDR1 SGHTA, CDR2 FQGTGA. Here the CDR3 reads CASSSPDTGELFF. The CDR3 nucleotides are TGTGCCAGCAGCTCCCCGGACACCGGGGAGCTGTTTTTT.

This clonotype was seen many times. The CDR3 region has the DNA TGTGCCAGCAGCTGGAAGCCGGGAGCTGAGCAGTTCTTC. It specifies CASSWKPGAEQFF. The V gene is TRBV11-3, the J gene TRBJ2-1; a possible D gene is TRBD2 (6 bases). V lost 4 bases and J lost 9, with 13 bases in between. Germline CDR1 SGHNT, CDR2 YENEEA. This CDR3 is 13 amino acids long. Variable domain in full (rest from reference TRBV11-3 and TRBJ2-1): EAGVVQSPRYKIIEKKQPVAFWCNPISGHNTLYWYLQNLGQGPELLIRYENEEAVDDSQLPKDRFSAERLKGVDSTLKIQPAELGDSAVYLCASSWKPGAEQFFGPGTRLTVL.

This clonotype was detected ten times or more. The V gene is TRBV2, the J gene TRBJ2-7, with D possibly TRBD2 on 6 matching bases. The CDR3 has 13 amino acids. With 7 bases removed from V and 9 bases from J, the gap between germline ends came to 19 bases. Germline V gives CDR1 SNHLY, CDR2 FYNNEI. CDR3 region: CASTPGLRLGQYF. The CDR3 DNA is TGTGCCAGCACCCCGGGACTTAGACTTGGGCAGTACTTC.